Described below is a single T cell receptor (beta chain) sequence and its context. These data belong to a study of blood T cells in healthy people across ages. Study-level background: Capturing about one barcoded beta molecule per two T cells was achieved by template switching.

Next came a second PCR, run for about 6 to 12 cycles, which used a sample-barcoded 5' primer along with a J-beta primer mix. A minimum of 3 million CDR3-containing paired-end reads was obtained for each sample. One entry per CDR3 protein, called by TCRdb with MiXCR from the 5' RACE reads. The sample records some 1,800,000 distinct CDR3 sequences, about two fifths being singletons. Total RNA, at least 6 micrograms per sample, was extracted from PBMCs. Trimming at V came to 4 bases and at J to 5 bases, leaving 6 bases not matched to a gene. CDR3 size: 14 residues. The receptor was derived from a human donor in good health. The chain is built from TRBV12-3 or TRBV12-4 and TRBJ2-5, with TRBD2 matching 8 bases. Sequenced material: blood. The CDR3 sequence is CASSSGGPWETQYF. In DNA, the CDR3 is TGTGCCAGCAGTTCGGGGGGGCCGTGGGAGACCCAGTACTTC.